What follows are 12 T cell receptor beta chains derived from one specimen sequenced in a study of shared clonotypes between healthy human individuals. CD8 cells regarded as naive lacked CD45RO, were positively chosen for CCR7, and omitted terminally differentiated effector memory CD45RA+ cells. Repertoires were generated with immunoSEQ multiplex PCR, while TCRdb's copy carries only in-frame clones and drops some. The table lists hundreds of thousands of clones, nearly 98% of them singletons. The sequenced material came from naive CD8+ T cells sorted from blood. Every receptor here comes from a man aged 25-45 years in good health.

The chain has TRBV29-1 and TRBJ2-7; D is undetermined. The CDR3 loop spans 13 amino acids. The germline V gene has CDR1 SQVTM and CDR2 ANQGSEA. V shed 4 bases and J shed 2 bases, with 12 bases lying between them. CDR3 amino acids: CSVAISGTYEQYF. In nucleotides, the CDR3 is TGCAGCGTTGCTATCAGTGGAACCTACGAGCAGTACTTC.

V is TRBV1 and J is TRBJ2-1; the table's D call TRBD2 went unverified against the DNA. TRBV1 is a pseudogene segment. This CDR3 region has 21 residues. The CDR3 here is CTSSQDPHDRIAKNTNNEQFF. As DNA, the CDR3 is TGCACCAGCAGCCAAGATCCCCACGATAGAATAGCGAAAAACACGAACAATGAGCAGTTCTTC.

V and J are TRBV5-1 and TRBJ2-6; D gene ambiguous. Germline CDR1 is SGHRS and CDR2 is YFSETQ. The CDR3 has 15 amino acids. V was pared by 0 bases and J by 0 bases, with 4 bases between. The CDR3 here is CASSLVVSGANVLTF. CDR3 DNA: TGCGCCAGCAGCTTGGTAGTCTCTGGGGCCAACGTCCTGACTTTC. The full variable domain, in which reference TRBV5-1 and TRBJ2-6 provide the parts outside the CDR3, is KAGVTQTPRYLIKTRGQQVTLSCSPISGHRSVSWYQQTPGQGLQFLFEYFSETQRNKGNFPGRFSGRQFSNSRSEMNVSTLELGDSALYLCASSLVVSGANVLTFGAGSRLTVL.

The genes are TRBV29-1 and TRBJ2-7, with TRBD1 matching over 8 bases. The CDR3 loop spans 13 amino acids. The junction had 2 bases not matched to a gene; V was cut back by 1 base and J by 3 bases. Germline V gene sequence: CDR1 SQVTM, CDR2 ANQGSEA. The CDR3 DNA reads TGCAGCGTTGAAGCAGGACAGGGCTACGAGCAGTACTTC. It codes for CSVEAGQGYEQYF.

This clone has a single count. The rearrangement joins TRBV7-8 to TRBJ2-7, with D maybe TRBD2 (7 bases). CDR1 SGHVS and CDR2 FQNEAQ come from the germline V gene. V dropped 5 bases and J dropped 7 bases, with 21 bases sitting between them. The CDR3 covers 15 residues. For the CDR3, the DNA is TGTGCCAGCAGCCCAGGCTGGGACTACCAGGGGGAGCAGTACTTC. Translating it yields CASSPGWDYQGEQYF.

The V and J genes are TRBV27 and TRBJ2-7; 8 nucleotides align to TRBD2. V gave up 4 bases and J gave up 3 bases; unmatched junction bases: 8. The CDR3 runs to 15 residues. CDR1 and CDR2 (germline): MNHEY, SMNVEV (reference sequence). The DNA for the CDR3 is TGTGCCAGCAGTTCTATTGCGGGAGGTGTCTACGAGCAGTACTTC. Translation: CASSSIAGGVYEQYF.

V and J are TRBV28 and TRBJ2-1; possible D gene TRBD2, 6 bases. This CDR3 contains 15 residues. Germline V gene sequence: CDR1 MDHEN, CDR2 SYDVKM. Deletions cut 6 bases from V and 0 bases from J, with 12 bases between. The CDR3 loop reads CASRHSGASYNEQFF. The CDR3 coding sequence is TGTGCCAGCAGGCACTCGGGAGCCTCCTACAATGAGCAGTTCTTC.

Written as DNA, the CDR3 is TGTGCCAGCAGTGAAGGGCCATCTGTCGCTTTCTTT. Protein: CASSEGPSVAFF. V is TRBV2 and J is TRBJ1-1, with D unresolved. Germline CDR1 is SNHLY and CDR2 is FYNNEI. V was cut by 1 base and J by 11 bases, with 11 bases left in between. CDR3 length equals 12 residues.

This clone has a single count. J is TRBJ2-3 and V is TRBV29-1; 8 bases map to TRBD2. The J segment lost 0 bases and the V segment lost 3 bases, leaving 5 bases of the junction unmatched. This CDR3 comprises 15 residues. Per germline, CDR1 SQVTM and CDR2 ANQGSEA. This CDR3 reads CSVEWREDSTDTQYF. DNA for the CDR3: TGCAGCGTTGAGTGGCGGGAGGATAGCACAGATACGCAGTATTTT.

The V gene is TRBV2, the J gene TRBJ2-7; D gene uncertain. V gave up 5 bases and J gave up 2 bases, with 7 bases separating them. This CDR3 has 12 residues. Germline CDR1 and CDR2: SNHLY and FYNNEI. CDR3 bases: TGTGCCAGCAGTTTGGACCCCTACGAGCAGTACTTC. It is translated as CASSLDPYEQYF.

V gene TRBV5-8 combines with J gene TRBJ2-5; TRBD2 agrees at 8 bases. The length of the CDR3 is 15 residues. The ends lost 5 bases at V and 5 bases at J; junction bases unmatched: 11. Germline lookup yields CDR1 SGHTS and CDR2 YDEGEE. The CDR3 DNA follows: TGTGCCAGCAGACCCGGAGCGGGAGTGGGCGAGACCCAGTACTTC. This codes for CASRPGAGVGETQYF.

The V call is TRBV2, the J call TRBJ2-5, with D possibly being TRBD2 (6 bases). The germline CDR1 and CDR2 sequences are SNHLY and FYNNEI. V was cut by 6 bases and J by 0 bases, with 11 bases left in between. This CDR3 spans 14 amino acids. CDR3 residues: CASRASDYQETQYF. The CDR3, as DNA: TGTGCCAGCAGGGCTAGCGACTACCAAGAGACCCAGTACTTC.